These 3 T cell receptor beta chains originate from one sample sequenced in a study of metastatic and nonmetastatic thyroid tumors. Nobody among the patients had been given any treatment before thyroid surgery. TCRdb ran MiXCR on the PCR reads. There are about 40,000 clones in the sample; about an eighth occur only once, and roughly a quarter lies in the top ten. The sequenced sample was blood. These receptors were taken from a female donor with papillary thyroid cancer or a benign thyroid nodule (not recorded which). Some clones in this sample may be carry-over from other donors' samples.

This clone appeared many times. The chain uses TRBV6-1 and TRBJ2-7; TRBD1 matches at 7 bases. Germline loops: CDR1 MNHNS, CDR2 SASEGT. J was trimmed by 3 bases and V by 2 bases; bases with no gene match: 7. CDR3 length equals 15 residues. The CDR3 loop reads CASSESRAGGYEQYF. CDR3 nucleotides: TGTGCCAGCAGTGAATCCCGGGCAGGGGGCTACGAGCAGTACTTC.

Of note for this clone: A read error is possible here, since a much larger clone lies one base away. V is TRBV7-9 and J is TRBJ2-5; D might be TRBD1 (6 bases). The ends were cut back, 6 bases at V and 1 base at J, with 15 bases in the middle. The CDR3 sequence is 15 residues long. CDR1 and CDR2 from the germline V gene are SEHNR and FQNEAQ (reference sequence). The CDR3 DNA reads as TGTGCCAGCAGATTACCCACAGGGAGCCAAGAGACCCAGTACTTC. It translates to CASRLPTGSQETQYF.

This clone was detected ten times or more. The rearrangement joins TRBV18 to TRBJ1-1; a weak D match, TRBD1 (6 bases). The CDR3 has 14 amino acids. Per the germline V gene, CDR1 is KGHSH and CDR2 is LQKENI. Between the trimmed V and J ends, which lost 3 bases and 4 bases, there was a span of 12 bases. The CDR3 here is CASSPNWDTTEAFF. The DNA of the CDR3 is TGTGCCAGCTCACCCAACTGGGACACCACTGAAGCTTTCTTT.